This is a list of T cell receptor beta chains from one sample in a study of blood T cells in healthy people across ages. TCRdb fed the 5' RACE reads into MiXCR, producing one record per CDR3 protein. Here the sample spans 1.8 million or so distinct CDR3 sequences, about two fifths being singletons. The sequencing input was blood. The receptors were gathered from a human donor in good health. The conserved cysteine and the conserved F or W are not part of the CDR3 here. The order of the fields is V gene, J gene, CDR3 protein.

TRBV10-3,TRBJ2-5,AISLGLAEETQY
TRBV29-1,TRBJ2-4,SVETERNIQY
TRBV12-3/TRBV12-4,TRBJ1-2,ASSLGQGGRGVGYT
TRBV2,TRBJ2-5,ASLLSGHEQETQY
TRBV7-2,TRBJ2-5,ASSTSSYNEQY
TRBV11-1,TRBJ2-1,ASSLGGLAEF
TRBV10-3,TRBJ1-5,AISEQGDQPQH
TRBV20-1,TRBJ1-1,SALNRGGERNTEAF
TRBV5-1,TRBJ2-4,ASSLPPHGTNIQY
TRBV9,TRBJ2-5,ASSAFLEAEGRETQY
TRBV6-5,TRBJ2-5,ASSYGGDLAVIETQY
TRBV10-3,TRBJ2-3,AISDSGTSGGALDTQY
TRBV5-1,TRBJ2-5,ASSLTEGAQY
TRBV20-1,TRBJ1-2,SASTDQCGYT
TRBV20-1,TRBJ2-3,SALGLAGNTDTQY
TRBV24-1,TRBJ2-1,ATSDFQGGFDEQF
TRBV15,TRBJ2-3,ATASGLTDTQY
TRBV7-9,TRBJ2-7,ASSPPWGGREQY
TRBV28,TRBJ2-1,ASSFSLTWEQF
TRBV6-5,TRBJ2-5,ASSLYQGGFQY
TRBV10-3,TRBJ2-3,AIAGQGAGITDTQY
TRBV11-2,TRBJ2-2,ASSPDNTGELF
TRBV20-1,TRBJ2-1,SAPQRGTHNEQF
TRBV12-3/TRBV12-4,TRBJ2-3,ASSSGQELLTDTQY